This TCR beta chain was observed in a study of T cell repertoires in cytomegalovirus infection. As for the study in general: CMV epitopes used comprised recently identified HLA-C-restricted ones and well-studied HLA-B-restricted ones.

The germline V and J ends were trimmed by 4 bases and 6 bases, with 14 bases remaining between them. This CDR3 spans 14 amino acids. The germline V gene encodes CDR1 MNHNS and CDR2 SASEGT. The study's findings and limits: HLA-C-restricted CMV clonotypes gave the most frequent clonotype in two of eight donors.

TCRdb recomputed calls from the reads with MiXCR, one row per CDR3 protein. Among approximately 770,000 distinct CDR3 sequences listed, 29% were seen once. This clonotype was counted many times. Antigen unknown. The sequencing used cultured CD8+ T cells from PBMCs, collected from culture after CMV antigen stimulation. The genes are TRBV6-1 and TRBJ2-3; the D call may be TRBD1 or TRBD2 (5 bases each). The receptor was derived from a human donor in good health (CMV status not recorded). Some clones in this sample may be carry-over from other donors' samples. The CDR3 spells CASSAGPYTDTQYF. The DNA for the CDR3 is TGTGCCAGCAGTGCGGGACCCTACACGGATACGCAGTATTTT.